A selection of T cell receptor beta chains follows, all from one sample in a study of early T cells in non-severe SARS-CoV-2 infection. TCRdb reprocessed the 5' RACE reads via MiXCR and lists one record per CDR3 protein. The sample has 25,000 to 30,000 distinct CDR3 sequences; approximately 4.6% are singletons. The sequenced sample consisted of whole blood. These receptors were obtained from an adult who was a healthcare worker with PCR-confirmed SARS-CoV-2 infection or an uninfected control (not recorded which). The CDR3 runs from the conserved cysteine through the conserved F or W. A D gene is named only where the DNA matches it firmly. Some rows have no size entry. The others give once, few or many, or a class for an expanded clone.

V gene	clone size	D gene	J gene	CDR3 DNA	CDR3 protein
TRBV4-2	many	NA	TRBJ1-1	TGTGCCAGCAGCCAAGATCAGCGGGAAGGCACTGAAGCTTTCTTT	CASSQDQREGTEAFF
TRBV29-1	NA	NA	TRBJ2-3	TGCAGCGTTGCAATTGGAAGGAGCACAGATACGCAGTATTTT	CSVAIGRSTDTQYF
TRBV7-2	few	NA	TRBJ2-7	TGTGCCAGCAGCTTACAGGGGCGGGGAGGGCAGTACTTC	CASSLQGRGGQYF
TRBV5-1	NA	NA	TRBJ2-7	TGCGCCAGCAGTGAGGGACACTACTACTACGAGCAGTACTTC	CASSEGHYYYEQYF
TRBV10-2	many	NA	TRBJ2-7	TGCGCCAGCAGTGAGACGGACGAGCAGTACTTC	CASSETDEQYF
TRBV7-8	many	NA	TRBJ1-1	TGTGCCAGCAGCCTGGACCCAGCTGCGGGGAACACTGAAGCTTTCTTT	CASSLDPAAGNTEAFF
TRBV5-1	many	NA	TRBJ1-1	TGCGCCAGCAGCTTGGCCACAGGGCTGAACACTGAAGCTTTCTTT	CASSLATGLNTEAFF
TRBV7-8	many	TRBD1	TRBJ2-2	TGTGCCAGCAGATACAGGGGCACCGGGGAGCTGTTTTTT	CASRYRGTGELFF
TRBV28	many	NA	TRBJ2-3	TGTGCCAGCAGTTCCGGGCCCCGGACAGGAGGGTTCACAGATACGCAGTATTTT	CASSSGPRTGGFTDTQYF
TRBV7-2	few	NA	TRBJ2-7	TGTGCCAGCAGCTCACCATTATGGGCCGGGACGTCCTCCTACGAGCAGTACTTC	CASSSPLWAGTSSYEQYF
TRBV4-2	many	NA	TRBJ2-7	TGTGCCAGCAGCCGTGATGGCGGGACTGAGAACGAGCAGTACTTC	CASSRDGGTENEQYF
TRBV30	many	TRBD1	TRBJ1-2	TGTGCCTGGAGGTGGGGCAGGGGGAACTATGGCTACACCTTC	CAWRWGRGNYGYTF
TRBV5-1	NA	TRBD1	TRBJ1-4	TGCGCCAGCAGTGGGACAGATCGGGAAAAACTGTTTTTT	CASSGTDREKLFF
TRBV6-1	many	TRBD1	TRBJ2-7	TGTGCCAGCGCTATGGGTAGGGGGCGATCTAAAGACGAGCAGTACTTC	CASAMGRGRSKDEQYF
TRBV28	NA	TRBD1	TRBJ2-7	TGTGCCAGCAGCTTTGGGACAGTCAGTTCCGAGCAGTACTTC	CASSFGTVSSEQYF
TRBV5-1	many	TRBD1	TRBJ2-1	TGCGCCAGCAGCCCGGAGACAGGGGGGGATGAGCAGTTCTTC	CASSPETGGDEQFF
TRBV9	many	NA	TRBJ2-1	TGTGCCAGCAGCGTAGGAGGGGCCTCCTACAATGAGCAGTTCTTC	CASSVGGASYNEQFF
TRBV7-8	NA	NA	TRBJ1-4	TGTGCCAGCAGCCCGGGAGTAGGGAACGGAAAACTGTTTTTT	CASSPGVGNGKLFF
TRBV2	NA	TRBD2	TRBJ2-1	TGTGCCAGCAGTCAAACTAGCGGGTTGGGTGAGCAGTTCTTC	CASSQTSGLGEQFF
TRBV20-1	many	TRBD1	TRBJ1-6	TGCAGTGCTGAGGGACAGGGGAATAATTCACCCCTCCACTTT	CSAEGQGNNSPLHF
TRBV11-2	many	NA	TRBJ2-5	TGTGCCAGCAGCTTACAGGGCAAGGTCCAAGAGACCCAGTACTTC	CASSLQGKVQETQYF
TRBV14	few	NA	TRBJ2-1	TGTGCCAGCAGCCAAGATTGGGGCCTTGAGCAGTTCTTC	CASSQDWGLEQFF
TRBV7-3	few	NA	TRBJ2-5	TGTGCCAGCAGCCCTCGGATGCAAGAGACCCAGTACTTC	CASSPRMQETQYF
TRBV7-9	NA	TRBD2	TRBJ2-7	TGTGCCAGCAGCTTGAGCGGGAGGGCCGGCGAGCAGTACTTC	CASSLSGRAGEQYF
TRBV20-1	few	NA	TRBJ1-2	TGCAGTGCTGGGCACGGGGGCGCAAACTATGGCTACACCTTC	CSAGHGGANYGYTF
TRBV10-1	many	NA	TRBJ1-6	TGCGCCAGCAGCCTCGGTCCCGCGGATTCACCCCTCCACTTT	CASSLGPADSPLHF
TRBV5-1	many	NA	TRBJ1-3	TGCGCCAGCAGCTTGGCATTTTTAGGCTCTGGAAACACCATATATTTT	CASSLAFLGSGNTIYF
TRBV20-1	many	NA	TRBJ1-1	TGCAGTGCCCTTTTTAGTAGGGGGGAAGCTTTCTTT	CSALFSRGEAFF
TRBV11-2	many	TRBD2	TRBJ2-1	TGTGCCAGCGACAAGACTAGCGGTGAGCAGTTCTTC	CASDKTSGEQFF
TRBV12-3/TRBV12-4	NA	NA	TRBJ1-2	TGTGCCAGCACCCTTGTCCCCACGCGTGGCTACACCTTC	CASTLVPTRGYTF
TRBV20-1	NA	TRBD2	TRBJ2-7	TGCAGTGCTAGCATGGGACTAGTACTCTACGAGCAGTACTTC	CSASMGLVLYEQYF
TRBV7-7	many	TRBD2	TRBJ2-1	TGTGCTAGCAGCTTAGCGGTTGGGAGGGGTGAGCAGTTCTTC	CASSLAVGRGEQFF
TRBV7-2	many	NA	TRBJ2-2	TGTGCCAGCAGCTTGTGGGGGGAGGCCGGGGAGCTGTTTTTT	CASSLWGEAGELFF
TRBV4-1	few	NA	TRBJ2-7	TGCGCCAGCAGCCAAACGCTAACTAGTATTGTATCCTACGAGCAGTACTTC	CASSQTLTSIVSYEQYF
TRBV7-2	many	TRBD2	TRBJ2-1	TGTGCCAGCAGCTCCGGGACTAGCAGTTACAATGAGCAGTTCTTC	CASSSGTSSYNEQFF
TRBV4-1	NA	NA	TRBJ2-1	TGCGCCAGCAGCCTAAGCAATGAGCAGTTCTTC	CASSLSNEQFF
TRBV10-1	few	NA	TRBJ2-2	TGCGCCAGCAGTGAGGAATTGAACACCGGGGAGCTGTCTTTT	CASSEELNTGELSF
TRBV7-8	medium-sized	TRBD1	TRBJ1-5	TGTGCCAGCAGCGGCCGGACAGGCAACAATCAGCCCCAGCATTTT	CASSGRTGNNQPQHF
TRBV19	few	NA	TRBJ1-6	TGTGCCAGTAGTATTAATGCAGTGCCGGGGAATTCACCCCTCCACTTT	CASSINAVPGNSPLHF
TRBV12-3/TRBV12-4	many	NA	TRBJ1-5	TGTGCCAGCAGTTTAGCGGGCCCAGGGTCGATGACGCCCCAGCATTTT	CASSLAGPGSMTPQHF
TRBV11-2	once	NA	TRBJ2-3	TGTGCCAGCAGCACTCAGGGAGCCGATACGCAGTATTTT	CASSTQGADTQYF
TRBV6-1	many	TRBD2	TRBJ2-7	TGTGCCAGCAATTCGGGACTAGCGGGGCAGTACGAGCAGTACTTC	CASNSGLAGQYEQYF
TRBV6-1	many	TRBD2	TRBJ2-1	TGTGCCAGCAGTGAGGCTAGCGGAGGGAATGAGCAGTTCTTC	CASSEASGGNEQFF
TRBV10-3	many	NA	TRBJ1-6	TGTGCCATCAGTCCGACTAGCTCCTATAATTCACCCCTCCACTTT	CAISPTSSYNSPLHF
TRBV5-1	many	NA	TRBJ1-1	TGCGCCAGCAGCTTGGGGACGGGGAACACTGAAGCTTTCTTT	CASSLGTGNTEAFF
TRBV9	many	NA	TRBJ1-2	TGTGCCAGCAGCGTAGGAGGGTCTGGTCGTGGCTACACCTTC	CASSVGGSGRGYTF
TRBV3-1	many	NA	TRBJ2-5	TGTGCCAGCACGCGCCGGGACTCCTACCAAGAGACCCAGTACTTC	CASTRRDSYQETQYF
TRBV14	many	NA	TRBJ1-1	TGTGCCAGCAGCCAAGATCTGAGTTCGCAGGCTTTCTTT	CASSQDLSSQAFF
TRBV30	few	NA	TRBJ1-1	TGTGCCTGGAGCGGTCGGGGGGCGAACACTGAAGCTTTCTTT	CAWSGRGANTEAFF
TRBV27	many	NA	TRBJ1-5	TGTGCCAGCAGTTTATCCGGTACCTATAGCAATCAGCCCCAGCATTTT	CASSLSGTYSNQPQHF
TRBV7-6	many	TRBD2	TRBJ2-1	TGTGCCAGCACCGGAACCGGTATCCGGGGGGATGAGCAGTTCTTC	CASTGTGIRGDEQFF
TRBV5-1	many	TRBD1	TRBJ1-1	TGCGCCAGCGCCACCGGGACAGCACCGATGAACACTGAAGCTTTCTTT	CASATGTAPMNTEAFF
TRBV4-1	many	TRBD1	TRBJ1-2	TGCGCCAGCAGCCAAATTAAAGGGACAGGCGTTCCCTACTATGGCTACACCTTC	CASSQIKGTGVPYYGYTF